The entry below describes one TCR beta chain. This specimen belongs to a study of cytomegalovirus exposure and HLA in healthy donors. This PCR relied on a set of 60 Vbeta primers and 13 Jbeta primers. The repertoire was sequenced with immunoSEQ multiplex PCR; TCRdb's copy has only in-frame clones and lacks some. The sample has about 200,000 clones; more than 80% are singletons. The CDR3 has 15 amino acids. Trimming shortened V by 5 bases and J by 8 bases, and 18 bases separated the two germline ends. The germline V gene encodes CDR1 LNHDA and CDR2 SQIVND (reference sequence). The TCR sequence derives from a man under 40 in good health and CMV-seronegative. This chain connects TRBV19 to TRBJ1-4; the D is unclear. The sample comprised PBMCs. This CDR3 reads CASSVDGGIEEKLFF. CDR3 DNA sequence: TGTGCCAGTAGTGTGGACGGAGGAATAGAGGAAAAACTGTTTTTT.